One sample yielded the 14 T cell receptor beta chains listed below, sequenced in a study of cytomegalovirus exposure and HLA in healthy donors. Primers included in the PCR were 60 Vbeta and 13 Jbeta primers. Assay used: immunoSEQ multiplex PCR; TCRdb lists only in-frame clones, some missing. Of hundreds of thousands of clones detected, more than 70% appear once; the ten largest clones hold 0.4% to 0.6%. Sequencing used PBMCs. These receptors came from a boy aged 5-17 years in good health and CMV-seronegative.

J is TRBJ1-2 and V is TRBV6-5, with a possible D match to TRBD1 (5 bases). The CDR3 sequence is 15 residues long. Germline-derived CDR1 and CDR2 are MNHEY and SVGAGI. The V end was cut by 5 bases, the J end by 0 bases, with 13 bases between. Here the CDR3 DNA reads TGTGCCAGCAGTCGACGACAGCCGACTAACTATGGCTACACCTTC. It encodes CASSRRQPTNYGYTF.

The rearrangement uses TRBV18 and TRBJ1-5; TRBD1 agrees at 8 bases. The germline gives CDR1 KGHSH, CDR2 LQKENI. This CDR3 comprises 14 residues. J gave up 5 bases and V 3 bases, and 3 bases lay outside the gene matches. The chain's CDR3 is CASSPTGEDQPQHF. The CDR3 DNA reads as TGTGCCAGCTCACCGACAGGGGAGGATCAGCCCCAGCATTTT.

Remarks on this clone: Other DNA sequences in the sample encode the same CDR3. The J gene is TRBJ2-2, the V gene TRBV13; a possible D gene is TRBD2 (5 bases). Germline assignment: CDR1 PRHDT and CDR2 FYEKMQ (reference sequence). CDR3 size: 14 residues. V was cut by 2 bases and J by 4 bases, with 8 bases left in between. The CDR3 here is CASSLRTSTGELFF. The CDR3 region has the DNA TGTGCCAGCAGCTTAAGGACTTCCACCGGGGAGCTGTTTTTT.

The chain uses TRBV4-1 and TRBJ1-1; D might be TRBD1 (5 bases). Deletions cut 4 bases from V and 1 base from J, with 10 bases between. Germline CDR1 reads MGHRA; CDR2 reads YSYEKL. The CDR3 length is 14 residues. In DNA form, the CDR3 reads TGCGCCAGCAGCCTCCGGCAGGGGAACACTGAAGCTTTCTTT. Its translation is CASSLRQGNTEAFF.

The CDR3 reads CASSQAERESSYEQYF. The CDR3 coding sequence is TGTGCCAGCAGCCAAGCGGAGCGGGAGAGCTCCTACGAGCAGTACTTC. This rearrangement joins TRBV4-2 to TRBJ2-5; 8 bases fit TRBD2. The J call may be wrong; the DNA end is better matched by TRBJ2-7. CDR1 and CDR2 from the germline V gene are LGHNA and YNFKEQ. CDR3 length equals 16 residues.

CDR3 bases: TGCGCCAGCAGCTCTACGGGAGACATCTGGGATGAGCAGTTCTTC. Translating it yields CASSSTGDIWDEQFF. This chain uses TRBV5-1 with TRBJ2-1; D perhaps matches TRBD2 (6 bases). This CDR3 is 15 amino acids long. V dropped 3 bases and J dropped 8 bases, with 18 bases sitting between them. The germline V gene has CDR1 SGHRS and CDR2 YFSETQ.

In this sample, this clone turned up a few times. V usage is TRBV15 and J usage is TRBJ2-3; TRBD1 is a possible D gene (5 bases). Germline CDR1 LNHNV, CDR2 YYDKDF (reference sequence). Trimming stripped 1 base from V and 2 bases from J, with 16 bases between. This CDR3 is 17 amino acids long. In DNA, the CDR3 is TGTGCCACCAGCAGAGTCTTACAGGTAGATGACACAGATACGCAGTATTTT. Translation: CATSRVLQVDDTDTQYF.

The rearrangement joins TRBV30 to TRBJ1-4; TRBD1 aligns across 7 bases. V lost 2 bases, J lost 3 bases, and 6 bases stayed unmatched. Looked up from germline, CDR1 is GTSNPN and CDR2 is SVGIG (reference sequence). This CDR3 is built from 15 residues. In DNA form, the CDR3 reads TGTGCCTGGAGTCCTGCGGACAGGTCTAATGAAAAACTGTTTTTT. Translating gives CAWSPADRSNEKLFF.

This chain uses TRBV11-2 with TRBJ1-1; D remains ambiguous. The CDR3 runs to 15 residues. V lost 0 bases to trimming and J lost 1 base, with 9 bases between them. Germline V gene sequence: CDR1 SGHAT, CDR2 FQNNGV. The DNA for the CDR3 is TGTGCCAGCAGCTTAGATGGTCGACAGAACACTGAAGCTTTCTTT. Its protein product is CASSLDGRQNTEAFF.

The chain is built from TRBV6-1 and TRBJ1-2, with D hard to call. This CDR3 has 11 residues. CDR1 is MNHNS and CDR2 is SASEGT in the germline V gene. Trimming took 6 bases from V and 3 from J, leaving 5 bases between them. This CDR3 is CASSPYYGYTF. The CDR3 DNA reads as TGTGCCAGCAGCCCCTACTATGGCTACACCTTC.

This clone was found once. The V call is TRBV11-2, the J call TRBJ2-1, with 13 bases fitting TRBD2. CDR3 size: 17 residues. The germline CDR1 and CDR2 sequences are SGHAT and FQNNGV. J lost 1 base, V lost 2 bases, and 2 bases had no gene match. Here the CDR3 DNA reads TGTGCCAGCAGCTTACGACTAGCGGGGGGTTCCTACAATGAGCAGTTCTTC. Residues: CASSLRLAGGSYNEQFF. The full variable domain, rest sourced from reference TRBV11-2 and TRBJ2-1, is EAGVAQSPRYKIIEKRQSVAFWCNPISGHATLYWYQQILGQGPKLLIQFQNNGVVDDSQLPKDRFSAERLKGVDSTLKIQPAKLEDSAVYLCASSLRLAGGSYNEQFFGPGTRLTVL.

The CDR3 sequence: CASRNILGTGEQYF. The CDR3, as DNA: TGCGCCAGCAGAAACATTCTCGGGACAGGCGAGCAGTACTTC. This chain links TRBV4-1 with TRBJ2-7; 8 bases are a match to TRBD1. V gave up 6 bases and J gave up 6 bases; unmatched junction bases: 10. The CDR3 loop spans 14 amino acids. Germline V gives CDR1 MGHRA, CDR2 YSYEKL.

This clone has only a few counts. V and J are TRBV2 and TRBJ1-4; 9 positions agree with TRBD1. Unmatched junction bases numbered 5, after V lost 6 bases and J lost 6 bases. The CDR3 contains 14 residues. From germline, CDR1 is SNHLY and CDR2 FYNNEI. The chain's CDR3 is CASRVGTGYEKLFF. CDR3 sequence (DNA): TGTGCCAGCAGGGTTGGGACAGGGTATGAAAAACTGTTTTTT.

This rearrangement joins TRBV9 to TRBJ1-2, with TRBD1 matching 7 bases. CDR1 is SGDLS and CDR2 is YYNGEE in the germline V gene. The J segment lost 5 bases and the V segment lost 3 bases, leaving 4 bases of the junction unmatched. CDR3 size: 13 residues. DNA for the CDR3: TGTGCCAGCAGCGAGGGGGCGAGATATGGCTACACCTTC. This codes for CASSEGARYGYTF. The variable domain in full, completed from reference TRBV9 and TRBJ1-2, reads DSGVTQTPKHLITATGQRVTLRCSPRSGDLSVYWYQQSLDQGLQFLIQYYNGEERAKGNILERFSAQQFPDLHSELNLSSLELGDSALYFCASSEGARYGYTFGSGTRLTVV.